The clone carrying this TCR beta chain was found many times. Ligated cDNA underwent four rounds of PCR with nested alpha and beta constant region primers and SP2. For blood and skin samples, reverse transcription used TCR alpha and beta constant primers. TCRdb used MiXCR to reprocess the 5' RACE reads, holding one entry per CDR3 protein. The sample includes 55,000 to 70,000 distinct CDR3 sequences, around 7.7% of them seen just once. The junction had 9 bases not matched to a gene; V was cut back by 6 bases and J by 5 bases. The CDR3 is 14 residues long. In germline, CDR1 is MNHEY, CDR2 SVGAGI. The library had UMIs added by 3' ligation of an oligonucleotide to TCR cDNA. These data come from a study of naive and memory T cell subsets.

The receptor comes from a male donor in good health. This chain uses TRBV6-5 with TRBJ2-5, with 7 bases fitting TRBD2. The CDR3 spells CASSRGRVRETQYF. In nucleotides, the CDR3 is TGTGCCAGCAGCCGAGGGAGGGTGCGGGAGACCCAGTACTTC.